A single sample gave rise to the 29 T cell receptor beta chains below, sequenced in a study of response to subunit inactivated influenza vaccine. One entry per CDR3 protein, called by TCRdb with MiXCR from the RT-PCR reads. The sample lists some 570,000 distinct CDR3 sequences; roughly 10% were seen once. Separately, the same data were catalogued under a study of T cells expressing NK-cell markers. That work states: As the method of synthesis, 5'RACE template switching with UMIs yielded TCR beta cDNA.

The specimen comprised PBMCs from blood, sampled on the day of vaccination. The receptor source for this set is a man aged 45 to 65 who received an inactivated influenza vaccine.

The genes are TRBV5-1 and TRBJ2-5; D may be TRBD1 (5 bases). Germline V gives CDR1 SGHRS, CDR2 YFSETQ. With 0 bases removed from V and 5 bases from J, the gap between germline ends came to 11 bases. The CDR3 runs 14 residues. Written as DNA, the CDR3 is TGCGCCAGCAGCTTGGGTTCCAGGGCTGAGACCCAGTACTTC. This sequence encodes CASSLGSRAETQYF.

This clonotype has ten or more counts. The chain recombines TRBV7-8 with TRBJ2-3, with D unresolved. CDR1 and CDR2 from the germline V gene are SGHVS and FQNEAQ. CDR3 length: 14 amino acids. With 6 bases removed from V and 2 bases from J, the gap between germline ends came to 12 bases. DNA for the CDR3: TGTGCCAGCAGGCCTCGGGCAAACACAGATACGCAGTATTTT. It yields the protein CASRPRANTDTQYF.

The chain couples TRBV5-1 to TRBJ2-1, with 8 bases aligning to TRBD2. The CDR3 contains 15 residues. In germline, CDR1 is SGHRS, CDR2 YFSETQ. The V and J ends lost 7 bases and 4 bases, in that order; junction bases with no gene match: 10. The chain's CDR3 is CASHPSGSGYNEQFF. The CDR3 coding sequence is TGCGCCAGCCATCCAAGCGGGAGCGGGTACAATGAGCAGTTCTTC.

The chain is built from TRBV7-8 and TRBJ2-1; either TRBD1 or TRBD2 may supply D (6 bases each). Germline assignment: CDR1 SGHVS and CDR2 FQNEAQ. The CDR3 has 15 amino acids. Trimming cost V 1 base and J 7 bases, with 14 bases left between them. CDR3 in amino acids: CASSLDFRGLNEQFF. The CDR3 nucleotides read TGTGCCAGCAGCTTAGACTTTCGGGGGCTTAATGAGCAGTTCTTC.

There are a few counts of this clonotype. The rearrangement joins TRBV19 to TRBJ1-1, with D possibly matching TRBD1 (6 bases). Per germline, CDR1 LNHDA and CDR2 SQIVND (reference sequence). Trimming removed 6 bases from V and 5 bases from J, with 16 bases in between. The CDR3 spans 14 residues. CDR3 sequence: CASRVRGGKTEAFF. The CDR3, as DNA: TGTGCCAGTAGGGTCAGGGGCGGGAAGACTGAAGCTTTCTTT.

The J gene is TRBJ2-1, the V gene TRBV2; D gene uncertain. This CDR3 has 14 amino acids. V lost 3 bases, J lost 2 bases, and 8 bases lay in between. Germline values: CDR1 SNHLY, CDR2 FYNNEI. In DNA, the CDR3 is TGTGCCAGCAGTGACACATCGGCCTACAATGAGCAGTTCTTC. It specifies CASSDTSAYNEQFF.

About this clonotype itself: Germline and junction disagree at one end, which may indicate a read error. The chain is built from TRBV12-3 or TRBV12-4 and TRBJ1-4, with no clear D. This CDR3 contains 14 residues. CDR3 sequence (DNA): TGTGCCAGCAGTCGCTCCGGGAGTGCTGAAGAACTGTTTTTT. It codes for CASSRSGSAEELFF.

This clonotype has just a few counts. V is TRBV6-6 and J is TRBJ2-1; either TRBD1 or TRBD2 may supply D (5 bases each). CDR3 length equals 13 residues. V dropped 0 bases and J dropped 8 bases, with 8 bases sitting between them. Germline V gene sequence: CDR1 MNHNY, CDR2 SVGAGI (reference sequence). The CDR3, as DNA: TGTGCCAGCAGTTACTCGAAGGGACATGAGCAGTTCTTC. Translating it yields CASSYSKGHEQFF.

The chain employs TRBV15 and TRBJ2-7, with 7 positions matching TRBD1. Germline V gene sequence: CDR1 LNHNV, CDR2 YYDKDF (reference sequence). The CDR3 contains 15 residues. Unmatched junction bases numbered 3, after V lost 1 base and J lost 0 bases. The CDR3 region is CATSRGGQASYEQYF. CDR3 bases: TGTGCCACCAGCAGAGGCGGACAGGCCTCCTACGAGCAGTACTTC.

The rearrangement uses TRBV5-6 and TRBJ2-1; D remains ambiguous. The CDR3 totals 14 residues. The germline CDR1 and CDR2 sequences are SGHDT and YYEEEE. V lost 7 bases and J lost 0, with 11 bases in between. The CDR3 reads CASEQASSYNEQFF. The CDR3 DNA is TGTGCCAGCGAACAAGCGAGCTCCTACAATGAGCAGTTCTTC.

This clonotype was seen a handful of times. This CDR3 is CATSYSRGTTEAFF. The CDR3 coding sequence is TGTGCCACCTCCTACAGCAGGGGGACTACTGAAGCTTTCTTT. The chain employs TRBV27 and TRBJ1-1; TRBD1 agrees at 7 bases. The CDR3 covers 14 residues. The ends lost 10 bases at V and 5 bases at J; junction bases unmatched: 13. In germline, CDR1 is MNHEY, CDR2 SMNVEV (reference sequence).

This clonotype was seen many times. The chain joins TRBV4-2 to TRBJ2-5; D is perhaps TRBD1 or TRBD2 (5 bases each). The germline gives CDR1 LGHNA, CDR2 YNFKEQ. CDR3 length: 15 amino acids. The V end lost 0 bases, the J end lost 4 bases, and 12 bases lay between the germline ends. CDR3 DNA: TGTGCCAGCAGCCAAGATCGGGACGGGCCAGAGACCCAGTACTTC. Translating gives CASSQDRDGPETQYF.

This clonotype was picked up a small number of times. The V and J genes are TRBV6-1 and TRBJ2-1, with D possibly TRBD1 on 6 matching bases. CDR3 length: 15 amino acids. Germline CDR1 and CDR2: MNHNS and SASEGT. The V end lost 6 bases, the J end lost 4 bases, and 16 bases lay between the germline ends. The CDR3 DNA reads TGTGCCAGCAGCCCAAATCGAGGGGGTTACAATGAGCAGTTCTTC. Encoded protein: CASSPNRGGYNEQFF.

This clonotype was picked up a small number of times. The genes are TRBV29-1 and TRBJ2-2, with 7 nucleotides matching TRBD2. Trimming at V came to 7 bases and at J to 1 base, leaving 0 bases not matched to a gene. This CDR3 has 12 residues. Germline V CDR1 and CDR2: SQVTM, ANQGSEA. The CDR3 DNA reads TGCAGCGGCGGGGGGAACACCGGGGAGCTGTTTTTT. Its translation is CSGGGNTGELFF.

V and J are TRBV12-3 or TRBV12-4 and TRBJ2-5; TRBD2 matches at 8 bases. This CDR3 comprises 15 residues. Trimming cost V 7 bases and J 4 bases; bases outside gene matches: 11. The CDR3 reads CASTLTTGGPETQYF. CDR3 DNA: TGTGCCAGCACCCTAACCACGGGAGGGCCAGAGACCCAGTACTTC.

This sequence joins TRBV7-9 and TRBJ1-4; D gene ambiguous. V was shortened by 2 bases and J by 4 bases, with 8 bases between the two germline ends. This CDR3 comprises 14 residues. The germline CDR1 and CDR2 sequences are SEHNR and FQNEAQ (reference sequence). DNA of the CDR3: TGTGCCAGCAGCTTAATAGGGAATAATGAAAAACTGTTTTTT. Its translation: CASSLIGNNEKLFF.

This chain connects TRBV9 to TRBJ2-5; no firm D call. This CDR3 has 14 residues. Trimming removed 0 bases from V and 1 base from J, with 7 bases in between. Germline V gene data show CDR1 as SGDLS and CDR2 as YYNGEE. CDR3 coding DNA: TGTGCCAGCAGCGTAGCAGCAGTCCAAGAGACCCAGTACTTC. Encoded protein: CASSVAAVQETQYF.

In this sample, this clonotype turned up a few times. The CDR3 reads CASSTTSGAALYSGANVLTF. CDR3 in DNA: TGCGCCAGCAGCACCACTAGCGGGGCTGCCTTATACTCTGGGGCCAACGTCCTGACTTTC. The chain uses TRBV5-1 and TRBJ2-6, with TRBD2 matching 10 bases. CDR3 length: 20 amino acids. V trimming: 4 bases; J trimming: 0 bases; junction bases outside the gene matches: 13. Germline CDR1 SGHRS, CDR2 YFSETQ.

This clonotype was detected a few times. The chain combines TRBV28 with TRBJ2-7; D remains unclear. The CDR3 is 12 amino acids. The germline V gene has CDR1 MDHEN and CDR2 SYDVKM. Trimming shortened V by 4 bases and J by 5 bases, and 9 bases separated the two germline ends. The CDR3 loop reads CASSSGYNEQYF. CDR3 nucleotides: TGTGCCAGCAGTTCCGGGTACAACGAGCAGTACTTC.

This clonotype was recorded at least ten times. V usage is TRBV9 and J usage is TRBJ2-1; D remains unclear. V dropped 2 bases and J dropped 5 bases, with 11 bases sitting between them. CDR1 and CDR2 from the germline V gene are SGDLS and YYNGEE. CDR3 length: 14 residues. The CDR3 nucleotides are TGTGCCAGCAGCGTTCTCCTTAGGAACAATGAGCAGTTCTTC. It codes for CASSVLLRNNEQFF.

This clonotype was seen only a few times. J is TRBJ2-1 and V is TRBV12-3 or TRBV12-4; 8 nucleotides agree with TRBD1. V was pared by 1 base and J by 2 bases, with 13 bases of the junction left unmatched. There are 19 residues in the CDR3. The CDR3 protein is CASSLETGAAKTTYNEQFF. The CDR3 DNA follows: TGTGCCAGCAGTTTAGAGACAGGGGCCGCAAAGACTACCTACAATGAGCAGTTCTTC.

The sample holds a few counts of this clonotype. The gene calls are TRBV6-2 or TRBV6-3 and TRBJ2-5, with D possibly being TRBD1 or TRBD2 (5 bases each). Trimming stripped 8 bases from V and 1 base from J, with 5 bases between. CDR1 and CDR2 from the germline V gene are MNHEY and SVGEGT. There are 11 residues in the CDR3. CDR3 sequence: CASGGQETQYF. In DNA form, the CDR3 reads TGTGCCAGCGGGGGCCAAGAGACCCAGTACTTC.

The chain employs TRBV6-2 or TRBV6-3 and TRBJ2-3; D is unclear. CDR3 length: 13 residues. Germline V gene lookup returns CDR1 MNHEY and CDR2 SVGEGT. V lost 5 bases and J 4 bases, leaving 10 bases between the germline ends. CDR3 nucleotide sequence: TGTGCCAGCAGTCCTGGGGTTCCAGATACGCAGTATTTT. Its translation is CASSPGVPDTQYF.

The J gene is TRBJ2-1, the V gene TRBV20-1, with 8 bases matching TRBD2. Germline V gene sequence: CDR1 DFQATT, CDR2 SNEGSKA (reference sequence). There are 15 residues in the CDR3. The ends lost 5 bases at V and 0 bases at J; junction bases unmatched: 6. CDR3 loop: CSALTGTSSYNEQFF. The DNA for the CDR3 is TGCAGTGCTCTAACCGGGACTAGCTCCTACAATGAGCAGTTCTTC.

A few counts support this clonotype. A junction boundary mismatches the germline segment, possibly from a read error. V usage is TRBV7-2 and J usage is TRBJ2-3; unclear D gene. CDR3 size: 12 residues. Germline-derived CDR1 and CDR2 are SGHTA and FQGNSA. This CDR3 is CASSLEVSHEHF. The DNA for the CDR3 is TGTGCCAGCAGCTTAGAGGTCTCACACGAGCATTTT.

V and J are TRBV7-2 and TRBJ2-7; TRBD2 agrees at 9 bases. This CDR3 contains 14 residues. From germline, CDR1 is SGHTA and CDR2 FQGNSA. The ends lost 5 bases at V and 5 bases at J; junction bases unmatched: 7. CDR3 protein: CASSPASGNDEQYF. For the CDR3, the DNA is TGTGCCAGCAGCCCGGCTAGCGGGAACGACGAGCAGTACTTC.

Only a few counts were recorded for this clonotype. The V gene is TRBV29-1, the J gene TRBJ2-1; D is perhaps TRBD1 or TRBD2 (5 bases each). V dropped 4 bases and J dropped 4 bases, with 17 bases sitting between them. CDR3 length equals 15 residues. Germline-derived CDR1 and CDR2 are SQVTM and ANQGSEA. CDR3 DNA: TGCAGCGTTGCCCCCTCCCGGGGACGATACAATGAGCAGTTCTTC. Protein sequence: CSVAPSRGRYNEQFF.

V and J are TRBV7-8 and TRBJ2-3; tentative D call: TRBD2 (5 bases). The CDR3 runs to 16 residues. Trimming stripped 1 base from V and 4 bases from J, with 15 bases between. Germline assignment: CDR1 SGHVS and CDR2 FQNEAQ. CDR3 DNA: TGTGCCAGCAGCTTAGAAAGGTTAGCGAGGGCAGATACGCAGTATTTT. It is translated as CASSLERLARADTQYF.

This chain links TRBV4-3 with TRBJ2-2, with TRBD2 as a possible D gene (5 bases). The germline V gene has CDR1 LGHNA and CDR2 YSLEER. Trimming removed 2 bases from V and 5 bases from J, with 6 bases in between. The CDR3 totals 13 residues. CDR3 region: CASSQTGTGELFF. CDR3 nucleotides: TGCGCCAGCAGCCAAACGGGAACCGGGGAGCTGTTTTTT.